This T cell receptor (beta chain) was retrieved from a study of OX40 agonist ivuxolimab in advanced cancers. About the research overall: Treatment received earlier with anti-PD-1, anti-PD-L1 or anti-CTLA-4 agents was allowed, and more than 30% had some. Broader study findings: In the expanded peripheral T cells, antigen specificity was never determined.

The table came from immunoSEQ multiplex PCR; TCRdb's copy has only in-frame clones and leaves some out. Of 50,000 to 70,000 clones listed, around 81% are singletons. To note about this clone: Its antigen is currently unknown.

This material consisted of CD4+ or CD8+ T cells sorted from blood, taken in a trial of the OX40 agonist ivuxolimab. This clonotype was sampled from an adult with an advanced solid tumor such as melanoma, head and neck, liver or kidney cancer.

The CDR3 DNA follows: TGTGCCAGCAGCTTATCGAGCGGGGGGCACAATGAGCAGTTCTTC. It codes for CASSLSSGGHNEQFF. The rearrangement links TRBV7-7 to TRBJ2-1, with 9 bases identical to TRBD2. The CDR3 sequence is 15 residues long. Trimming took 2 bases from V and 5 from J; bases not matched to a gene: 4. Per the germline V gene, CDR1 is SSHAT and CDR2 is FNYEAQ (reference sequence).